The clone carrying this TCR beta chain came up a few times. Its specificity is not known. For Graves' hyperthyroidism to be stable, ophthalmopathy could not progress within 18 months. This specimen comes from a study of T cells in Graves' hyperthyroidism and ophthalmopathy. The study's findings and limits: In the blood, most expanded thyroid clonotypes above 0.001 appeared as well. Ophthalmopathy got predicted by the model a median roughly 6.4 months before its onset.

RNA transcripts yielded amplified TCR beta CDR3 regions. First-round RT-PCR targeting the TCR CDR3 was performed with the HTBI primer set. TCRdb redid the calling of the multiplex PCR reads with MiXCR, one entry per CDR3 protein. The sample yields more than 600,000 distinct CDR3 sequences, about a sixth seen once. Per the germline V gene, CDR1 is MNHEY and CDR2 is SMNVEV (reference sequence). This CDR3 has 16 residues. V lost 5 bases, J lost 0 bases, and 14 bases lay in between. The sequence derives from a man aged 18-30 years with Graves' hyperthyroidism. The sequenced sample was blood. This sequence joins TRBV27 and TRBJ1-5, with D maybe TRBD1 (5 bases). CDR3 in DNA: TGTGCCAGCAGTACTTACAAGGGACTTAGCAATCAGCCCCAGCATTTT. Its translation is CASSTYKGLSNQPQHF.